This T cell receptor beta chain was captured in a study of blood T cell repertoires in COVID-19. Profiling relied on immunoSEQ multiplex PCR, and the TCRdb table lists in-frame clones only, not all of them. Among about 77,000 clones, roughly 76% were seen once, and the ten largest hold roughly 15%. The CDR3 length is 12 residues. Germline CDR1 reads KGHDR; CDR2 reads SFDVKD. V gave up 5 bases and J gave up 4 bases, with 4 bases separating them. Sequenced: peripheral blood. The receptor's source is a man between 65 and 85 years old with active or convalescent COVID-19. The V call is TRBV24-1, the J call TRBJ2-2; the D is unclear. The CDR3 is CATSAVTGELFF. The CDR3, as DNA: TGTGCCACCAGTGCCGTCACCGGGGAGCTGTTTTTT.